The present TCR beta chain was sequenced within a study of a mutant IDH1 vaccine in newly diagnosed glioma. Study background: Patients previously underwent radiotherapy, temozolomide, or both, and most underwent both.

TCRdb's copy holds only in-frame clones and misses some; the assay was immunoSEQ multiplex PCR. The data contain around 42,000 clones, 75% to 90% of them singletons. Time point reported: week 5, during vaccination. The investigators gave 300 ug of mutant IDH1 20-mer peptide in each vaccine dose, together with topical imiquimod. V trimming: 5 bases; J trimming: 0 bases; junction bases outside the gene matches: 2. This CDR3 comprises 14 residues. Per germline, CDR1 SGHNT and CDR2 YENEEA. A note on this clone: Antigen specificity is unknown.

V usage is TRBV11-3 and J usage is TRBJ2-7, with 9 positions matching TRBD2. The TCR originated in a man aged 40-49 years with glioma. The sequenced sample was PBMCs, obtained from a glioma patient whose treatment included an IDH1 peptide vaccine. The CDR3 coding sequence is TGTGCCAGCAGCCTAGCGGGAAGCTCCTACGAGCAGTACTTC. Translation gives CASSLAGSSYEQYF.